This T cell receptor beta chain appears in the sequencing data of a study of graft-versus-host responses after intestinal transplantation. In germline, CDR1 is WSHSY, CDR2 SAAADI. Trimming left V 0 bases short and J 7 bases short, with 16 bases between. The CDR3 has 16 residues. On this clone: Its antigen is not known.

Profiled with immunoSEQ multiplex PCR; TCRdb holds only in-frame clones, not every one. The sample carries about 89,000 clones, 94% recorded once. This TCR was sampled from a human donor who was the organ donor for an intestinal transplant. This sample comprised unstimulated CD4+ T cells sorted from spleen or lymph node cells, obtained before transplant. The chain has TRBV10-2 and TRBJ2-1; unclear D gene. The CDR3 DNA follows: TGCGCCAGCAGTGAGTCTTATTCGCCGATATCGAATGAGCAGTTCTTC. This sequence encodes CASSESYSPISNEQFF.